This is a list of T cell receptor beta chains from one sample in a study of blood T cell repertoires in COVID-19. Sequenced by immunoSEQ multiplex PCR; TCRdb stores in-frame clones only, minus some. The table lists 150,000 to 190,000 clones, more than 75% of them singletons. What was sequenced was peripheral blood. Every receptor here comes from a woman aged 60-70 years with COVID-19, enrolled during active disease. Both conserved end residues are part of each CDR3. D genes are given only for firm matches. Clone size is shown for a subset of rows, as once, few, many or a class of expanded clone.

>TRBD2|TRBV24-1|NA|TRBJ2-3
CATSDRLAGSTDTQYF
TGTGCCACCAGTGACCGACTAGCGGGGAGCACAGATACGCAGTATTTT
>NA|TRBV7-9|NA|TRBJ1-1
CASSLLVGVGTEAFF
TGTGCCAGCAGCCTATTAGTCGGGGTTGGAACTGAAGCTTTCTTT
>TRBD1|TRBV6-6|NA|TRBJ1-1
CASSGGQANTEAFF
TGTGCCAGCAGTGGGGGACAGGCGAACACTGAAGCTTTCTTT
>NA|TRBV9|NA|TRBJ1-1
CASSPRGGLEAEAFF
TGTGCCAGCAGCCCGAGGGGGGGGCTGGAGGCTGAAGCTTTCTTT
>TRBD1|TRBV3-1/TRBV3-2|NA|TRBJ1-3
CASSQGDRGSSGNTIYF
TGTGCCAGCAGCCAAGGAGACAGGGGCTCCTCTGGAAACACCATATATTTT
>TRBD2|TRBV29-1|NA|TRBJ2-1
CSSTSGSYNEQFF
TGCAGCTCAACTAGCGGATCCTACAATGAGCAGTTCTTC
>NA|TRBV6-2/TRBV6-3|NA|TRBJ1-1
CASSYSPGKNTEAFF
TGTGCCAGCAGTTACTCGCCAGGGAAGAACACTGAAGCTTTCTTT
>TRBD1|TRBV18|NA|TRBJ1-5
CASSQGQGARAQPQHF
TGTGCCAGCTCTCAGGGACAGGGGGCTAGGGCTCAGCCCCAGCATTTT
>TRBD2|TRBV7-9|NA|TRBJ2-1
CASSNTGTSGRSSYNEQFF
TGTGCCAGCAGCAATACCGGGACTAGCGGGCGGAGCTCCTACAATGAGCAGTTCTTC
>TRBD1|TRBV18|NA|TRBJ1-6
CASSQDRDNSPLHF
TGTGCCAGCTCACAAGACAGGGATAATTCACCCCTCCACTTT
>NA|TRBV11-3|NA|TRBJ2-2
CASSFYGGELFF
TGTGCCAGCAGCTTCTATGGCGGGGAGCTGTTTTTT
>TRBD1|TRBV9|few|TRBJ2-1
CASSFKGTGAISSYNEQFF
TGTGCCAGCAGCTTCAAGGGGACAGGGGCCATTAGCTCCTACAATGAGCAGTTCTTC
>NA|TRBV7-3|once|TRBJ2-7
CASSFGGLGSYEQYF
TGTGCCAGCAGCTTTGGAGGTCTAGGCTCCTACGAGCAGTACTTC
>NA|TRBV19|NA|TRBJ1-3
CASSIGQVSGNTIYF
TGTGCCAGTAGTATCGGACAAGTCTCTGGAAACACCATATATTTT
>NA|TRBV2|NA|TRBJ1-2
CASSGEAYGYTF
TGTGCCAGCAGTGGAGAGGCTTATGGCTACACCTTC
>NA|TRBV7-9|NA|TRBJ2-1
CASREDSNEQFF
TGTGCCAGCAGAGAGGACAGCAATGAGCAGTTCTTC
>TRBD1|TRBV2|NA|TRBJ1-1
CATGTGNTEAFF
TGTGCCACCGGGACAGGGAACACTGAAGCTTTCTTT
>NA|TRBV4-1|NA|TRBJ1-2
CASSQVSFAGANYGYTF
TGCGCCAGCAGCCAAGTTAGTTTCGCCGGGGCTAACTATGGCTACACCTTC
>TRBD1|TRBV5-1|NA|TRBJ2-5
CASSFLHPGQQETQYF
TGCGCCAGCAGCTTTTTACATCCGGGACAGCAAGAGACCCAGTACTTC
>TRBD1|TRBV18|NA|TRBJ1-6
CASSSDRDNSPLHF
TGTGCCAGCTCATCGGACAGGGACAATTCACCCCTCCACTTT
>NA|TRBV14|NA|TRBJ1-1
CASSQGVSNSEAFF
TGTGCCAGCAGCCAAGGGGTCAGCAACAGCGAAGCTTTCTTT
>NA|TRBV20-1|NA|TRBJ2-7
CSAELQGEQYF
TGCAGTGCTGAGCTTCAGGGGGAGCAGTACTTC
>NA|TRBV25-1|NA|TRBJ1-1
CASSEVARGTEAFF
TGTGCCAGCAGTGAAGTAGCCAGAGGAACTGAAGCTTTCTTT
>TRBD1|TRBV29-1|NA|TRBJ1-4
CSVNRQGDEKLFF
TGCAGCGTCAATAGACAGGGAGACGAAAAACTGTTTTTT
>NA|TRBV6-5|once|TRBJ1-1
CASSYRTYNMNTEAFF
TGTGCCAGCAGTTACAGGACTTACAACATGAACACTGAAGCTTTCTTT
>TRBD1|TRBV19|NA|TRBJ1-1
CASRQGAWVYTEAFF
TGTGCCAGTAGACAGGGGGCCTGGGTGTACACTGAAGCTTTCTTT
>TRBD1|TRBV12-5|NA|TRBJ1-2
CASGLAGDSGNYGYTF
TGTGCTAGTGGTTTGGCGGGGGACAGCGGAAACTATGGCTACACCTTC
>NA|TRBV6-5|NA|TRBJ2-2
CASRQRQRRTGELFF
TGTGCCAGCAGGCAACGACAGCGACGGACCGGGGAGCTGTTTTTT
>TRBD1|TRBV6-6|NA|TRBJ2-3
CASTQSDRSTDTQYF
TGTGCCAGCACCCAGTCGGACAGGAGCACAGATACGCAGTATTTT
>NA|TRBV2|NA|TRBJ1-5
CASSDSQRDQPQHF
TGTGCCAGCAGTGACTCCCAGCGGGATCAGCCCCAGCATTTT
>NA|TRBV19|NA|TRBJ1-1
CASSISGALEAFF
TGTGCCAGTAGTATATCGGGAGCCCTTGAAGCTTTCTTT
>NA|TRBV19|NA|TRBJ1-5
CATLEGGMSNQPQHF
TGTGCCACCCTTGAGGGAGGGATGAGCAATCAGCCCCAGCATTTT
>TRBD1|TRBV29-1|once|TRBJ2-2
CSVKGQVNAGELFF
TGCAGCGTTAAGGGACAGGTGAACGCCGGGGAGCTGTTTTTT
>TRBD2|TRBV12-5|NA|TRBJ2-1
CASGLASGNNEQFF
TGTGCTAGTGGTTTGGCTAGCGGGAACAATGAGCAGTTCTTC
>NA|TRBV2|NA|TRBJ1-2
CASSERGNGYTF
TGTGCCAGCAGTGAAAGGGGGAATGGCTACACCTTC
>NA|TRBV14|NA|TRBJ2-7
CASSRLQSYEQYF
TGTGCCAGCAGCCGACTACAATCTTACGAGCAGTACTTC
>NA|TRBV5-1|NA|TRBJ2-2
CASSLALGSTGELFF
TGCGCCAGCAGCTTGGCTTTGGGGAGCACCGGGGAGCTGTTTTTT
>NA|TRBV7-6|NA|TRBJ1-4
CASSLNMEKLFF
TGTGCCAGCAGCTTAAATATGGAAAAACTGTTTTTT
>TRBD2|TRBV29-1|NA|TRBJ2-2
CSAGTSGNTGELFF
TGCAGCGCGGGTACTAGCGGGAACACCGGGGAGCTGTTTTTT
>TRBD1|TRBV7-6|once|TRBJ1-1
CASSTRDSNLREAFF
TGTGCCAGCAGCACTAGGGACAGTAACCTGAGGGAAGCTTTCTTT
>NA|TRBV6-5|NA|TRBJ1-4
CASRPQELVPGKLFF
TGTGCCAGCAGACCACAGGAGCTCGTGCCCGGGAAACTGTTTTTT
>TRBD2|TRBV7-3|NA|TRBJ2-1
CASSSGTSGDEQFF
TGTGCCAGCAGCTCCGGGACTAGCGGCGATGAGCAGTTCTTC
>TRBD1|TRBV30|NA|TRBJ1-6
CAWGTDLWNSPLHF
TGTGCCTGGGGGACAGACCTCTGGAATTCACCCCTCCACTTT
>NA|TRBV27|NA|TRBJ1-1
CASSLRGQNTEAFF
TGTGCCAGCAGTTTAAGGGGACAGAACACTGAAGCTTTCTTT
>NA|TRBV27|NA|TRBJ2-5
CASSFRGETQYF
TGTGCCAGCAGTTTTCGGGGGGAGACCCAGTACTTC
>TRBD2|TRBV9|NA|TRBJ2-5
CASSVVGTSGSQETQYF
TGTGCCAGCAGCGTAGTAGGGACTAGCGGCAGTCAAGAGACCCAGTACTTC
>NA|TRBV12-3/TRBV12-4|NA|TRBJ1-5
CASSFGNQPQHF
TGTGCCAGCAGTTTCGGGAATCAGCCCCAGCATTTT
>NA|TRBV18|NA|TRBJ1-3
CASSPAPTGSGPSGNTIYF
TGTGCCAGCTCACCTGCCCCGACAGGTAGCGGGCCCTCTGGAAACACCATATATTTT
>TRBD1|TRBV6-6|NA|TRBJ1-5
CASSSRTGYSNQPQHF
TGTGCCAGCAGTTCTCGGACAGGCTATAGCAATCAGCCCCAGCATTTT
>TRBD1|TRBV5-1|NA|TRBJ2-1
CASSLEGGSINEQFF
TGCGCCAGCAGCTTGGAAGGGGGCAGCATCAATGAGCAGTTCTTC
>NA|TRBV11-2|NA|TRBJ2-1
CASSPQAYNEQFF
TGTGCCAGCAGCCCTCAGGCTTACAATGAGCAGTTCTTC
>NA|TRBV2|NA|TRBJ2-5
CASSGAGRSQETQYF
TGTGCCAGCAGTGGTGCGGGACGTTCCCAAGAGACCCAGTACTTC
>NA|TRBV15|few|TRBJ1-3
CATSRGETGNTIYF
TGTGCCACCAGCAGGGGAGAAACTGGAAACACCATATATTTT
>NA|TRBV6-1|NA|TRBJ2-2
CASSETLLARELFF
TGTGCCAGCAGTGAAACCCTCCTAGCCAGGGAGCTGTTTTTT
>NA|TRBV7-9|NA|TRBJ1-1
CASTSGTTNTEAFF
TGTGCCAGCACCTCCGGGACAACGAACACTGAAGCTTTCTTT
>NA|TRBV3-1/TRBV3-2|NA|TRBJ2-2
CASSQWAVGELFF
TGTGCCAGCAGCCAGTGGGCTGTCGGGGAGCTGTTTTTT
>NA|TRBV6-6|NA|TRBJ1-1
CASSYTRGTEAFF
TGTGCCAGCAGTTACACCAGGGGCACTGAAGCTTTCTTT
>TRBD1|TRBV18|few|TRBJ2-1
CASSPGQGALGEQFF
TGTGCCAGCTCACCGGGACAGGGGGCCTTGGGTGAGCAGTTCTTC
>TRBD2|TRBV5-1|NA|TRBJ2-3
CASSLGTRTDTQYF
TGCGCCAGCAGCCTAGGGACTAGAACAGATACGCAGTATTTT
>NA|TRBV5-4|NA|TRBJ1-2
CASSLGGGGALFGYTF
TGTGCCAGCAGCTTGGGCGGGGGCGGAGCCTTATTCGGCTACACCTTC